Sequencing of this TCR beta chain was carried out in a study of control samples from healthy donors and cancer patients (dated by TCRdb to the early 2020s). The library was prepared using the immunoSEQ multiplex PCR assay. TCRdb limited this immuneACCESS table to in-frame rearrangements with V and J called. A share of clones is missing; checked studies link under half to unresolved V genes, and the rest is unexplained. The sample profile shows approximately 140,000 clones; 91% of them were found once. 5.5% to 9% of the sample comes from the top ten. This clone has only one observation. Its target antigen remains unknown. No much larger clonotype is one base removed from it; base qualities were not supplied. V gives up 5 bases and J gives up 1 base, and the segment between their germline ends measures 24 bases. The CDR3 spans 18 residues, from the cysteine through the phenylalanine. Only the CDR3 DNA stays, 54 bases, in frame from base 1. CDR1 and CDR2, per the germline V gene (reference sequence), are WNHNN and SYGVQD.

Sequencing used blood. This receptor was identified in a man aged 18 to 30 in good health. Recombination joined TRBV10-1 with TRBJ2-7; the D call is tentative, TRBD1 or TRBD2, as each matches 7 bases. The sequence in DNA is TGCGCCAGCAGTCCGGGACAGCGGGATCCGGGTCCGTCCTACGAGCAGTACTTC. Translated, it reads CASSPGQRDPGPSYEQYF.